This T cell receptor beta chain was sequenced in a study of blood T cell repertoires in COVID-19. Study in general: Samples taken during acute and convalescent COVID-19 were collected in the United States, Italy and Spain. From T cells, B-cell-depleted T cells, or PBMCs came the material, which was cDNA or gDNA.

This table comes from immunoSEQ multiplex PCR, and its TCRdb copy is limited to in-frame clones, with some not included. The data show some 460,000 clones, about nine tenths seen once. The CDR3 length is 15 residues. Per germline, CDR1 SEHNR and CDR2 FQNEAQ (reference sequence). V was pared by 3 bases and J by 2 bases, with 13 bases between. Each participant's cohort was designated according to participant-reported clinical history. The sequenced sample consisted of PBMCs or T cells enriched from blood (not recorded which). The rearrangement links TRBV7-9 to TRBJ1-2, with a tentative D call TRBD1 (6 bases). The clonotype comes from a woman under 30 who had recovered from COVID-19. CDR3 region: CASSFSWDINYGYTF. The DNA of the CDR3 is TGTGCCAGCAGCTTTTCTTGGGACATAAACTATGGCTACACCTTC.